This T cell receptor (beta chain) was recovered during a study of cytomegalovirus exposure and HLA in healthy donors. Profiling relied on immunoSEQ multiplex PCR, and the TCRdb table lists in-frame clones only, not all of them. The sample has around 250,000 clones; roughly 90% are singletons. The CDR3 spans 13 residues. The germline V and J ends were trimmed by 2 bases and 1 base, with 8 bases remaining between them. Looked up from germline, CDR1 is GTSNPN and CDR2 is SVGIG (reference sequence). The chain links TRBV30 to TRBJ1-1; weak D call: TRBD1 (5 bases). The TCR originated in a woman between 18 and 30 years old in good health and CMV-seronegative. Sequenced: PBMCs. CDR3 protein: CAWSPGQNTEAFF. CDR3 coding DNA: TGTGCCTGGAGTCCTGGACAGAACACTGAAGCTTTCTTT.